This TCR beta chain was captured by sequencing in a study of cytomegalovirus exposure and HLA in healthy donors. Study-level background: T cells numbering around 190 million yielded around 120 million unique TCR beta sequences in an earlier analysis.

Germline-derived CDR1 and CDR2 are MNHEY and SMNVEV (reference sequence). The CDR3 spans 16 residues. V shed 5 bases, J shed 8 bases, and the junction held 17 bases outside the gene matches. The PCR was carried out with 60 Vbeta primers and 13 Jbeta primers. Sequenced by immunoSEQ multiplex PCR; TCRdb stores in-frame clones only, minus some. In the table there are some 200,000 clones, roughly 80% of which are singletons. The sequencing sample was made of PBMCs. The chain employs TRBV27 and TRBJ1-2; 7 nucleotides agree with TRBD1. The TCR comes from a man aged 35-49 years in good health and CMV-seropositive. Here the CDR3 DNA reads TGTGCCAGCAGTAGTTATCGAGTACAGGGGCCAGGCGGCTACACCTTC. Its translation is CASSSYRVQGPGGYTF.